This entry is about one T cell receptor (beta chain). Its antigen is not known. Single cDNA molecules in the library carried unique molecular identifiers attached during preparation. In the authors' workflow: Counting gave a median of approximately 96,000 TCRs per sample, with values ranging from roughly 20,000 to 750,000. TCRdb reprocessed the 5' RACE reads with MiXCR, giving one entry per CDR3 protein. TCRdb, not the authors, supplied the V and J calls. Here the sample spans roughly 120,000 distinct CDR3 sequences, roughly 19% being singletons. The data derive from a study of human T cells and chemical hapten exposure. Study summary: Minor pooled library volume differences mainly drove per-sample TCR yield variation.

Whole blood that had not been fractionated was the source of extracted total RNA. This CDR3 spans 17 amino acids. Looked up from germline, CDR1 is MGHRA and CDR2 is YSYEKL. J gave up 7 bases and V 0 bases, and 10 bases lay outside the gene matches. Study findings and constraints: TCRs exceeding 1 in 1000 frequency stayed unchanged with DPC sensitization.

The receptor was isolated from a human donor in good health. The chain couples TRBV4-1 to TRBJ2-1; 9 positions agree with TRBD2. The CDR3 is CASSQDHGASGKNEQFF. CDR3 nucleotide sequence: TGCGCCAGCAGCCAAGATCACGGGGCTAGCGGGAAGAATGAGCAGTTCTTC.